The 17 T cell receptor beta chains given below trace back to one sample, sequenced in a study of preoperative IRX-2 immunotherapy in early breast cancer. TCRdb's table, derived via immunoSEQ multiplex PCR, lists solely in-frame clones and lacks some. Among approximately 24,000 clones listed, about 81% were seen once. Treatment defined: preoperative locoregional IRX-2 cytokine immunotherapy. The specimen comprised lymph node tissue, sampled after IRX-2 immunotherapy. Every receptor here comes from a human donor with breast cancer.

The chain couples TRBV6-8 to TRBJ2-7; TRBD2 matches at 12 bases. V shed 10 bases, J shed 7 bases, and the junction held 8 bases outside the gene matches. Per germline, CDR1 MNHGY and CDR2 SAAAGT. The CDR3 is made up of 13 amino acids. CDR3 in amino acids: CATQLAGGEEQYF. The CDR3, as DNA: TGTGCCACCCAACTAGCGGGGGGTGAAGAGCAGTACTTC.

The chain carries TRBV11-3 and TRBJ1-1, with D maybe TRBD1 (5 bases). Deletions cut 1 base from V and 5 bases from J, with 11 bases between. The germline CDR1 and CDR2 sequences are SGHNT and YENEEA. This CDR3 spans 14 amino acids. CDR3 in DNA: TGTGCCAGCAGCTTAGTTGGGGGAGGGACTGAAGCTTTCTTT. Protein product: CASSLVGGGTEAFF.

The V call is TRBV6-8, the J call TRBJ2-3, with 8 bases matching TRBD2. V shed 4 bases and J 5 bases; nucleotides not matched to a gene: 14. Germline CDR1 reads MNHGY; CDR2 reads SAAAGT. The CDR3 is made up of 17 amino acids. The CDR3 DNA follows: TGTGCCAGCAGTTGGAAGGGACTAGGCATTTTGGGAGATACGCAGTATTTT. It codes for CASSWKGLGILGDTQYF.

This rearrangement joins TRBV9 to TRBJ1-4; 10 bases agree with TRBD1. V lost 5 bases and J lost 10; bases outside the gene matches: 8. Germline V lookup: CDR1 SGDLS, CDR2 YYNGEE. The CDR3 is 14 residues long. The CDR3 is CASSSDRGRVKLFF. The CDR3 DNA follows: TGTGCCAGCAGTTCCGACAGGGGGCGTGTAAAACTGTTTTTT.

The chain couples TRBV25-1 to TRBJ2-3; TRBD1 might be the D (6 bases). V was shortened by 5 bases and J by 4 bases, with 13 bases between the two germline ends. The germline gives CDR1 MGHDK, CDR2 SYGVNS. CDR3 length equals 14 residues. The CDR3 loop reads CASSTRTEADTQYF. In DNA form, the CDR3 reads TGTGCCAGCAGTACCCGGACAGAAGCAGATACGCAGTATTTT. The full variable domain, completed using reference TRBV25-1 and TRBJ2-3, is EADIYQTPRYLVIGTGKKITLECSQTMGHDKMYWYQQDPGMELHLIHYSYGVNSTEKGDLSSESTVSRIRTEHFPLTLESARPSHTSQYLCASSTRTEADTQYFGPGTRLTVL.

The chain carries TRBV28 and TRBJ2-1; 7 bases line up with TRBD2. CDR3 size: 16 residues. Looked up from germline, CDR1 is MDHEN and CDR2 is SYDVKM. Trimming at V came to 10 bases and at J to 0 bases, leaving 12 bases not matched to a gene. Here the CDR3 DNA reads TGTGCCACCCAGTGGTGGGGCGGGAGCTCCTACAATGAGCAGTTCTTC. This translates into CATQWWGGSSYNEQFF.

V usage is TRBV18 and J usage is TRBJ2-1, with a possible D match to TRBD2 (6 bases). Per germline, CDR1 KGHSH and CDR2 LQKENI. The CDR3 runs to 14 residues. Deletions cut 10 bases from V and 9 bases from J, with 22 bases between. The CDR3, as DNA: TGTGCCACCAGAGGCGGGGCTTCACGTCTTGAGCAGTTCTTC. Protein: CATRGGASRLEQFF. The variable domain in full, completed from reference TRBV18 and TRBJ2-1, reads NAGVMQNPRHLVRRRGQEARLRCSPMKGHSHVYWYRQLPEEGLKFMVYLQKENIIDESGMPKERFSAEFPKEGPSILRIQQVVRGDSAAYFCATRGGASRLEQFFGPGTRLTVL.

The chain carries TRBV10-3 and TRBJ1-1; possibly TRBD1 for D (5 bases). Germline V gene data show CDR1 as ENHRY and CDR2 as SYGVKD. The V gene lost 10 bases and the J gene lost 2 bases, with 11 bases spanning the gap. This CDR3 comprises 12 residues. The CDR3 loop is CASRQGNTEAFF. The CDR3 DNA follows: TGTGCCAGTAGGCAGGGTAACACTGAAGCTTTCTTT.

In this sample, this clone turned up a few times. One end of the junction fails to match germline, which may point to a read error. CDR3 sequence (DNA): TGTGCCAGTAGTATAAATTCCAACTACGGCTACACCTTC. Translating gives CASSINSNYGYTF. This chain uses TRBV19 with TRBJ1-2; D uncertain. The CDR3 contains 13 residues. Germline V gives CDR1 LNHDA, CDR2 SQIVND (reference sequence).

The DNA of the CDR3 is TGCGCCAGCACCCCCACGGGGGGGACCACCTACGAGCAGTACTTC. It is translated as CASTPTGGTTYEQYF. The rearrangement joins TRBV10-2 to TRBJ2-7; TRBD2 matches 8 bases. The CDR3 covers 15 residues. V was pared by 7 bases and J by 2 bases, with 10 bases of the junction left unmatched. Germline V gene data show CDR1 as WSHSY and CDR2 as SAAADI.

The chain carries TRBV11-3 and TRBJ1-1; TRBD1 aligns across 7 bases. CDR1 SGHNT and CDR2 YENEEA come from the germline V gene. The CDR3 extends over 14 amino acids. The ends lost 8 bases at V and 0 bases at J; junction bases unmatched: 6. CDR3 in amino acids: CASLNRGMNTEAFF. For the CDR3, the DNA is TGTGCCAGCTTAAACAGGGGAATGAACACTGAAGCTTTCTTT.

J is TRBJ1-1 and V is TRBV6-8, with D maybe TRBD1 (5 bases). The V gene's germline CDR1 is MNHGY and CDR2 SAAAGT. Trimming shortened V by 4 bases and J by 2 bases, and 8 bases separated the two germline ends. The CDR3 covers 13 residues. This CDR3 reads CASSSQGNTEAFF. CDR3 coding DNA: TGTGCCAGCAGTTCCCAGGGCAACACTGAAGCTTTCTTT.

This chain links TRBV19 with TRBJ2-2, with D maybe TRBD2 (6 bases). The germline V gene has CDR1 LNHDA and CDR2 SQIVND (reference sequence). V lost 5 bases and J 7 bases, leaving 17 bases between the germline ends. The CDR3 sequence is 15 residues long. Here the CDR3 DNA reads TGTGCCAGTAGTCCCTCACTAGCTCATGACGGGGAGCTGTTTTTT. As protein: CASSPSLAHDGELFF.

This sequence joins TRBV6-8 and TRBJ2-3; D not resolved. Trimming cost V 5 bases and J 1 base, with 10 bases left between them. This CDR3 is 14 amino acids long. CDR1 and CDR2 from the germline V gene are MNHGY and SAAAGT. The CDR3 protein is CASSPSLGTDTQYF. CDR3 in DNA: TGTGCCAGCAGTCCGAGTTTGGGCACAGATACGCAGTATTTT.

The V and J genes are TRBV11-3 and TRBJ2-6; D is possibly TRBD1 (5 bases). CDR1 is SGHNT and CDR2 is YENEEA in the germline V gene. CDR3 length equals 16 residues. Between the trimmed V and J ends, which lost 3 bases and 2 bases, there was a span of 11 bases. CDR3 sequence reads: CASSLDPGTGANVLTF. The CDR3 nucleotides read TGTGCCAGCAGCTTGGATCCAGGGACTGGGGCCAACGTCCTGACTTTC.

The rearrangement uses TRBV5-1 and TRBJ1-1; the match to TRBD1 covers 7 bases. The CDR3 has 14 residues. CDR1 SGHRS and CDR2 YFSETQ come from the germline V gene. The junction had 4 bases not matched to a gene; V was cut back by 4 bases and J by 1 base. The CDR3: CASSRGQTNTEAFF. The CDR3 DNA reads as TGCGCCAGCAGCAGGGGACAGACGAACACTGAAGCTTTCTTT.

This chain links TRBV19 with TRBJ1-2; TRBD1 agrees at 8 bases. The CDR3 has 14 residues. Germline V gene sequence: CDR1 LNHDA, CDR2 SQIVND (reference sequence). J gave up 2 bases and V 5 bases, and 4 bases lay outside the gene matches. CDR3: CASSEGQGNYGYTF. The DNA for the CDR3 is TGTGCCAGTAGTGAAGGACAGGGAAACTATGGCTACACCTTC. The entire variable domain, with the rest obtained from reference TRBV19 and TRBJ1-2, is as follows: DGGITQSPKYLFRKEGQNVTLSCEQNLNHDAMYWYRQDPGQGLRLIYYSQIVNDFQKGDIAEGYSVSREKKESFPLTVTSAQKNPTAFYLCASSEGQGNYGYTFGSGTRLTVV.